The 15 T cell receptor beta chains presented below share a single source sample, sequenced in a study of shared clonotypes between healthy human individuals (dated by TCRdb to about 2020). The receptor library was made with the immunoSEQ multiplex PCR assay. TCRdb stores this immuneACCESS table with in-frame sequences only. Part of the clones is absent; in the studies checked, under half of the shortfall reflects unresolved V genes, and no reason is known for the rest. The sample data list 2.3 million or so clones, and approximately 93% of these were observed just once. The ten top clones hold 0.39% of the sample. The sample was naive CD4+ T cells from PBMCs. The sample's cell subset or site, from its label and the paper: CD45RA+ positively selected. Receptor source: a young man in good health. Some clones in this sample may be carry-over from other donors' samples.

The chain recombines TRBV6-5 with TRBJ2-7; 11 nucleotides agree with TRBD2. The trim removed 2 bases at V and 7 bases at J, leaving 7 bases unmatched. CDR1 is MNHEY, CDR2 SVGAGI, per germline. The CDR3 is 15 amino acids. CDR3 residues: CASSYLTSGRSEQYF. CDR3 DNA: TGTGCCAGCAGTTACCTCACTAGCGGGAGAAGTGAGCAGTACTTC.

The chain couples TRBV5-4 to TRBJ2-1; tentatively, D is TRBD2 (5 bases). With 4 bases removed from V and 9 bases from J, the gap between germline ends came to 17 bases. There are 14 residues in the CDR3. CDR1 is SGHNT and CDR2 is YYREEE in the germline V gene (reference sequence). The CDR3 nucleotides are TGTGCCAGCAGCCCCAGTCCGGGGTCCGGTGAGCAGTTCTTC. Protein sequence: CASSPSPGSGEQFF.

The gene calls are TRBV9 and TRBJ2-7, with D hard to call. Looked up from germline, CDR1 is SGDLS and CDR2 is YYNGEE. The CDR3 is 16 residues long. The ends were cut back, 0 bases at V and 1 base at J, with 14 bases in the middle. In DNA, the CDR3 is TGTGCCAGCAGCGTAGCCGGGTCAAAGGGATCCTACGAGCAGTACTTC. This codes for CASSVAGSKGSYEQYF.

The table lists this clone with a few counts. The V gene is TRBV7-3, the J gene TRBJ2-2, with D perhaps TRBD1 (5 bases). The germline V and J ends were trimmed by 1 base and 4 bases, with 16 bases remaining between them. CDR1 and CDR2 (germline): SGHTA, FQGTGA. The CDR3 is 17 amino acids. The CDR3 reads CASSLIPVRVGTGELFF. The CDR3, as DNA: TGTGCCAGCAGCTTAATTCCGGTCAGGGTTGGCACCGGGGAGCTGTTTTTT. Together with reference TRBV7-3 and TRBJ2-2, the CDR3 gives the full variable domain: GAGVSQTPSNKVTEKGKYVELRCDPISGHTALYWYRQSLGQGPEFLIYFQGTGAADDSGLPNDRFFAVRPEGSVSTLKIQRTERGDSAVYLCASSLIPVRVGTGELFFGEGSRLTVL.

V is TRBV5-6 and J is TRBJ2-1; D not certain. The CDR3 contains 11 residues. Germline loops: CDR1 SGHDT, CDR2 YYEEEE. V dropped 3 bases and J dropped 4 bases, with 2 bases sitting between them. The CDR3 protein is CASSWYNEQFF. The CDR3 coding sequence is TGTGCCAGCAGCTGGTACAATGAGCAGTTCTTC.

The chain couples TRBV5-1 to TRBJ2-7; D gene uncertain. With 2 bases removed from V and 2 bases from J, the gap between germline ends came to 8 bases. CDR1 is SGHRS, CDR2 YFSETQ, per germline. CDR3 length: 13 amino acids. The CDR3: CASSFSPTYEQYF. Here the CDR3 DNA reads TGCGCCAGCAGCTTCTCCCCTACCTACGAGCAGTACTTC.

In this sample, this clone turned up once. V usage is TRBV11-2 and J usage is TRBJ2-7, with D tentatively TRBD1 or TRBD2 (5 bases each). CDR1 SGHAT and CDR2 FQNNGV come from the germline V gene. The V end was cut by 10 bases, the J end by 6 bases, with 16 bases between. The CDR3 contains 12 residues. The CDR3 bases are TGTGCCACCACGGGGCGTCTCCCCGAGCAGTACTTC. The encoded protein is CATTGRLPEQYF.

This clone was seen only a few times. V usage is TRBV6-6 and J usage is TRBJ1-1, with D possibly being TRBD1 (6 bases). There are 14 residues in the CDR3. V was shortened by 4 bases and J by 4 bases, with 13 bases between the two germline ends. Germline V gene sequence: CDR1 MNHNY, CDR2 SVGAGI (reference sequence). The DNA of the CDR3 is TGTGCCAGCAGTTCGGCAACAGGGCCCACTGAAGCTTTCTTT. As protein: CASSSATGPTEAFF.

This chain links TRBV7-9 with TRBJ1-3; D is uncertain. V gave up 3 bases and J gave up 4 bases, with 13 bases separating them. The germline CDR1 and CDR2 sequences are SEHNR and FQNEAQ (reference sequence). CDR3 length: 15 amino acids. As DNA, the CDR3 is TGTGCCAGCAGCTTTACCCCCCTGAGGGGAAACACCATATATTTT. Translating it yields CASSFTPLRGNTIYF.

V and J are TRBV7-9 and TRBJ2-3; D gene ambiguous. The germline V gene encodes CDR1 SEHNR and CDR2 FQNEAQ (reference sequence). Between the trimmed V and J ends, which lost 7 bases and 6 bases, there was a span of 8 bases. The CDR3 has 11 amino acids. The CDR3 coding sequence is TGTGCCAGCACCAACACGGATACGCAGTATTTT. Encoded protein: CASTNTDTQYF.

This chain links TRBV4-2 with TRBJ1-1; TRBD1 matches 10 bases. This CDR3 comprises 16 residues. With 4 bases clipped from V and 0 bases from J, the junction kept 5 bases outside the gene matches. Germline-derived CDR1 and CDR2 are LGHNA and YNFKEQ. The CDR3: CASSRGGQGLNTEAFF. CDR3 bases: TGTGCCAGCAGCCGGGGGGGACAGGGGCTGAACACTGAAGCTTTCTTT.

This rearrangement joins TRBV28 to TRBJ1-1; possible D gene TRBD1, 5 bases. Germline values: CDR1 MDHEN, CDR2 SYDVKM. The CDR3 has 12 amino acids. Trimming cost V 2 bases and J 12 bases, with 13 bases left between them. The CDR3 reads CASSLLQGWTFF. Here the CDR3 DNA reads TGTGCCAGCAGTTTACTCCAGGGTTGGACTTTCTTT.

The rearrangement joins TRBV6-1 to TRBJ2-1; TRBD2 might be the D (6 bases). The CDR3 sequence is 16 residues long. Germline CDR1 MNHNS, CDR2 SASEGT. Trimming took 1 base from V and 0 from J, leaving 10 bases between them. In DNA form, the CDR3 reads TGTGCCAGCAGTGAAGAGAGGCGGGGCTCCTACAATGAGCAGTTCTTC. It translates to CASSEERRGSYNEQFF.

The V call is TRBV4-2, the J call TRBJ2-1; possible D gene TRBD2, 6 bases. V lost 2 bases, J lost 4 bases, and 18 bases lay in between. The germline CDR1 and CDR2 sequences are LGHNA and YNFKEQ. The CDR3 runs 17 residues. The CDR3 region is CASSQRQGGVGYNEQFF. The CDR3 DNA sequence: TGTGCCAGCAGCCAAAGGCAGGGCGGGGTGGGTTACAATGAGCAGTTCTTC.

To note about this clone: The same CDR3 arises from other DNA sequences in this sample as well. The rearrangement links TRBV2 to TRBJ2-1; a possible D gene is TRBD1 (5 bases). Germline V CDR1 and CDR2: SNHLY, FYNNEI. The CDR3 loop spans 14 amino acids. Trimming pared 2 bases from V and 1 base from J, leaving 6 bases between. This CDR3 reads CASSEQGSYNEQFF. The CDR3 DNA reads TGTGCCAGCAGTGAACAGGGATCCTACAATGAGCAGTTCTTC.